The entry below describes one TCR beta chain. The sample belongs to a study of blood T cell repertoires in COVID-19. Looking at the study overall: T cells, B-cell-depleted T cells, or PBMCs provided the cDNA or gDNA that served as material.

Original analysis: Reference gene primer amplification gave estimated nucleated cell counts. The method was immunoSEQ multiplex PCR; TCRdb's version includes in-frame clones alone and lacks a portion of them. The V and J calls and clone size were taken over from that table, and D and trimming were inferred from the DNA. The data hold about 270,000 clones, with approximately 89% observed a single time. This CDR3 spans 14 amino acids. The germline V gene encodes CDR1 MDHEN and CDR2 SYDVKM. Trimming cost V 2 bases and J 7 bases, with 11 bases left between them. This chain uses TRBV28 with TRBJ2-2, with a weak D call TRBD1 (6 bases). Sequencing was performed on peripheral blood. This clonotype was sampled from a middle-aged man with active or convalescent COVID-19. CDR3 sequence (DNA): TGTGCCAGCAGTTTAATCGGGACAAACGGGGAGCTGTTTTTT. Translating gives CASSLIGTNGELFF.